This T cell receptor (beta chain) was documented in a study of blood T cell repertoires in COVID-19. Method: immunoSEQ multiplex PCR; TCRdb's copy keeps in-frame clones and lacks some. The profile shows tens of thousands of clones, more than 70% of them singletons. Trimming removed 6 bases from V and 1 base from J; junction bases left unmatched: 9. Germline lookup yields CDR1 MNHEY and CDR2 SVGEGT. The CDR3 sequence is 19 residues long. V usage is TRBV6-2 or TRBV6-3 and J usage is TRBJ2-2; TRBD2 matches at 15 bases. The TCR originated in a man aged 55 to 70 with active or convalescent COVID-19. The specimen was peripheral blood. CDR3 residues: CASSSRTSGGALNTGELFF. The CDR3 DNA reads as TGTGCCAGCAGCTCCAGGACTAGCGGGGGGGCGTTGAACACCGGGGAGCTGTTTTTT.